Detailed here is one TCR beta chain. Germline V gene data show CDR1 as SNHLY and CDR2 as FYNNEI. With V trimmed by 7 bases and J by 5 bases, 7 bases remained unmatched. The CDR3 is made up of 14 amino acids. The data belong to a study of T-cell reconstitution after alpha-beta-depleted transplantation in children. This sample's TCRbeta library carried unique molecular identifier barcodes. One entry per CDR3 protein, called by TCRdb with MiXCR from the PCR reads. The table includes about 540,000 distinct CDR3 sequences, about 18% detected once. The specimen was PBMCs from the stem cell graft donor, collected from the stem cell graft. The chain links TRBV2 to TRBJ2-5, with 10 bases fitting TRBD2. The receptor comes from a human donor who donated a stem cell graft to a child with acute lymphoblastic leukemia. The chain's CDR3 is CASNVGAGGETQYF. The DNA for the CDR3 is TGTGCCAGCAACGTAGGAGCGGGAGGGGAGACCCAGTACTTC.